These 20 T cell receptor beta chains were sequenced from one sample in a study of OX40 agonist ivuxolimab in advanced cancers. The library was generated by the immunoSEQ multiplex PCR assay. TCRdb retrieved this table from immuneACCESS and kept in-frame rearrangements only. Not all clones are present; in checked studies, unresolved V genes account for under half, and no reason is known for the remainder. A total of about 98,000 clones appear in this sample, 85% to 95% of them only once. Roughly 0.26% of the sample is held by the ten biggest clonotypes. Sequenced here: CD4+ or CD8+ T cells sorted from blood, sampled in a trial of the OX40 agonist ivuxolimab. Receptors were obtained from an adult with an advanced solid tumor such as melanoma, head and neck, liver or kidney cancer.

This chain connects TRBV6-5 to TRBJ1-5, with D possibly being TRBD1 (5 bases). From germline, CDR1 is MNHEY and CDR2 SVGAGI. The germline V and J ends were trimmed by 5 bases and 3 bases, with 8 bases remaining between them. The CDR3 runs to 13 residues. CDR3 nucleotide sequence: TGTGCCAGCAGTGAGGGACCCAATCAGCCCCAGCATTTT. Translation gives CASSEGPNQPQHF.

The chain links TRBV4-2 to TRBJ2-2; D unresolved. Germline V lookup: CDR1 LGHNA, CDR2 YNFKEQ. The CDR3 extends over 13 amino acids. V was pared by 0 bases and J by 8 bases, with 7 bases between. CDR3 in DNA: TGTGCCAGCAGCCAAGAAGGGTGGGGGGAGCTGTTTTTT. This codes for CASSQEGWGELFF.

The rearrangement links TRBV5-4 to TRBJ1-6, with 7 bases that match TRBD1. This CDR3 contains 14 residues. Germline V CDR1 and CDR2: SGHNT, YYREEE (reference sequence). Trimming at V came to 4 bases and at J to 10 bases, leaving 8 bases not matched to a gene. As DNA, the CDR3 is TGTGCCAGCAGCCCGACAGGGTGGGCCTCACCCCTCCACTTT. The encoded protein is CASSPTGWASPLHF.

J is TRBJ1-6 and V is TRBV9; D ambiguous. There are 17 residues in the CDR3. Trimming cost V 0 bases and J 3 bases, with 13 bases left between them. The V gene's germline CDR1 is SGDLS and CDR2 YYNGEE. The CDR3 region has the DNA TGTGCCAGCAGCGTAGATGCGGACCCTTACTATAATTCACCCCTCCACTTT. Its protein is CASSVDADPYYNSPLHF.

This clone showed up just once. V is TRBV29-1 and J is TRBJ1-3, with unresolved D. The CDR3 is made up of 12 amino acids. V was pared by 6 bases and J by 2 bases, with 8 bases between. The V gene's germline CDR1 is SQVTM and CDR2 ANQGSEA. The CDR3 region is CSVREAGNTIYF. The CDR3 DNA is TGCAGCGTGAGGGAGGCTGGAAACACCATATATTTT.

The V and J genes are TRBV6-1 and TRBJ1-2; D is unresolved. The CDR3 runs to 13 residues. Germline V CDR1 and CDR2: MNHNS, SASEGT. The V gene lost 5 bases and the J gene lost 8 bases, with 15 bases spanning the gap. CDR3 sequence (DNA): TGTGCCAGCAGTCCCGTGCGGGTTAGAGGCTACACCTTC. The encoded protein is CASSPVRVRGYTF.

V usage is TRBV15 and J usage is TRBJ1-5; TRBD1 aligns across 8 bases. The V and J ends lost 5 bases and 4 bases, in that order; junction bases with no gene match: 4. The CDR3 has 14 residues. Germline V CDR1 and CDR2: LNHNV, YYDKDF (reference sequence). Here the CDR3 reads CATSEQGVNQPQHF. CDR3 coding DNA: TGTGCCACCAGCGAACAGGGGGTTAATCAGCCCCAGCATTTT.

The rearrangement joins TRBV30 to TRBJ1-1; D is perhaps TRBD1 (5 bases). Germline assignment: CDR1 GTSNPN and CDR2 SVGIG (reference sequence). The CDR3 loop spans 15 amino acids. Trimming left V 0 bases short and J 0 bases short, with 11 bases between. CDR3 sequence: CAWSVLQGVNTEAFF. Here the CDR3 DNA reads TGTGCCTGGAGTGTACTCCAGGGAGTGAACACTGAAGCTTTCTTT.

The table lists this clone with a count of one. The chain uses TRBV10-3 and TRBJ1-2; no definite D call. Trimming removed 0 bases from V and 8 bases from J, with 10 bases in between. From germline, CDR1 is ENHRY and CDR2 SYGVKD. The CDR3 covers 13 residues. DNA of the CDR3: TGTGCCATCAGTGAGTCGAGCGGGCCGGGCTACACCTTC. Translation: CAISESSGPGYTF.

The V and J genes are TRBV28 and TRBJ1-5; TRBD1 might be the D (5 bases). Trimming took off 4 bases at V and 0 bases at J, with 22 bases between the two ends. CDR1 is MDHEN and CDR2 is SYDVKM in the germline V gene. This CDR3 is built from 19 residues. This chain's CDR3 is CASSSPGFLGVYSNQPQHF. The CDR3 nucleotides are TGTGCCAGCAGTTCACCGGGCTTCTTGGGGGTTTATAGCAATCAGCCCCAGCATTTT.

This CDR3 reads CASSLDRNQETQYF. The CDR3 nucleotides are TGTGCCAGCAGCCTGGACAGGAACCAAGAGACCCAGTACTTC. V and J are TRBV7-9 and TRBJ2-5; 7 nucleotides match TRBD1. This CDR3 has 14 residues. Germline V lookup: CDR1 SEHNR, CDR2 FQNEAQ (reference sequence). Trimming took 5 bases from V and 0 from J; bases not matched to a gene: 3.

This chain joins TRBV11-3 and TRBJ2-2; D is undetermined. This CDR3 has 13 residues. The germline V gene encodes CDR1 SGHNT and CDR2 YENEEA. V lost 3 bases and J lost 4, with 6 bases in between. DNA for the CDR3: TGTGCCAGCAGCTTTTTCGGCACCGGGGAGCTGTTTTTT. Translation: CASSFFGTGELFF.

J is TRBJ1-5 and V is TRBV10-3; D is possibly TRBD1 (5 bases). This CDR3 is 13 amino acids long. The germline V and J ends were trimmed by 7 bases and 4 bases, with 11 bases remaining between them. Germline CDR1 and CDR2: ENHRY and SYGVKD. DNA for the CDR3: TGTGCCATCACCCGGGACGGTAATCAGCCCCAGCATTTT. Amino acids: CAITRDGNQPQHF.

The CDR3 is CASRETGDKNIQYF. CDR3 bases: TGTGCCAGCAGGGAGACTGGCGACAAAAACATTCAGTACTTC. The V call is TRBV6-6, the J call TRBJ2-4; D unresolved. CDR1 MNHNY and CDR2 SVGAGI come from the germline V gene (reference sequence). The CDR3 sequence is 14 residues long. The V end lost 6 bases, the J end lost 3 bases, and 12 bases lay between the germline ends.

The J gene is TRBJ2-7, the V gene TRBV7-2; 13 bases map to TRBD2. CDR1 is SGHTA, CDR2 FQGNSA, per germline. V gave up 6 bases and J gave up 1 base; unmatched junction bases: 6. The CDR3 covers 16 residues. The CDR3 DNA follows: TGTGCCAGCAGTCCCGGACTAGCGGGGGCATCCTACGAGCAGTACTTC. Protein product: CASSPGLAGASYEQYF.

V gene TRBV7-2 combines with J gene TRBJ2-3; D uncertain. The CDR3 loop spans 11 amino acids. The germline V gene has CDR1 SGHTA and CDR2 FQGNSA. V lost 7 bases to trimming and J lost 5 bases, with 7 bases between them. CDR3 bases: TGTGCCAGCAACCTTGGAGATACGCAGTATTTT. Translating gives CASNLGDTQYF.

The chain combines TRBV5-1 with TRBJ2-3; no definite D call. V lost 4 bases to trimming and J lost 0 bases, with 6 bases between them. The CDR3 covers 13 residues. Germline V gives CDR1 SGHRS, CDR2 YFSETQ. The CDR3 loop reads CASSITSTDTQYF. In DNA form, the CDR3 reads TGCGCCAGCAGCATCACTAGCACAGATACGCAGTATTTT.

In this sample, this clone turned up once. This sequence joins TRBV7-2 and TRBJ2-3; D gene ambiguous. CDR1 SGHTA and CDR2 FQGNSA come from the germline V gene. Trimming left V 3 bases short and J 0 bases short, with 13 bases between. The CDR3 is 16 amino acids. CDR3 residues: CASSLGVSTSTDTQYF. In DNA form, the CDR3 reads TGTGCCAGCAGCTTGGGCGTTAGTACTAGCACAGATACGCAGTATTTT.

V usage is TRBV5-4 and J usage is TRBJ2-1; 12 bases match TRBD2. V gave up 4 bases and J gave up 6 bases; unmatched junction bases: 5. The CDR3 is made up of 15 amino acids. CDR1 is SGHNT, CDR2 YYREEE, per germline (reference sequence). The CDR3: CASSPMTSGSNEQFF. Written as DNA, the CDR3 is TGTGCCAGCAGCCCCATGACTAGCGGGAGCAATGAGCAGTTCTTC.

This chain connects TRBV9 to TRBJ2-1, with 9 bases aligning to TRBD2. The CDR3 covers 15 residues. V was clipped by 0 bases and J by 8 bases; unmatched bases: 6. Germline values: CDR1 SGDLS, CDR2 YYNGEE. CDR3 DNA sequence: TGTGCCAGCAGCGTAGACCTAGCGGGATTTTATGAGCAGTTCTTC. The encoded protein is CASSVDLAGFYEQFF.